This T cell receptor beta chain was sequenced for a study of beta chain features in type 1 diabetes. General study results and limits: For Type 1 diabetes patients, all four CD4+ subsets carried TCRB CDR3s that were moderately but significantly shorter.

This clone was counted only a few times. The antigen is not known. Expressed TCRB transcripts were sequenced because the entire RNA isolate underwent reverse transcription. The repertoire was sequenced with immunoSEQ multiplex PCR; TCRdb's copy has only in-frame clones and lacks some. The sample lists fewer than 500,000 clones, 14% occurring once. Germline CDR1 reads SQVTM; CDR2 reads ANQGSEA. Trimming pared 0 bases from V and 3 bases from J, leaving 24 bases between. The CDR3 length is 19 residues. The receptor was isolated from a man aged 25-45 years in good health. What was sequenced was naive CD4+ T cells from blood. The chain combines TRBV29-1 with TRBJ1-5; D not resolved. As DNA, the CDR3 is TGCAGCGTTGAAGACTTACCGGGAAAACCCACTCGGAACAATCAGCCCCAGCATTTT. Translating it yields CSVEDLPGKPTRNNQPQHF. Full variable domain (missing parts from reference TRBV29-1 and TRBJ1-5): SAVISQKPSRDICQRGTSLTIQCQVDSQVTMMFWYRQQPGQSLTLIATANQGSEATYESGFVIDKFPISRPNLTFSTLTVSNMSPEDSSIYLCSVEDLPGKPTRNNQPQHFGDGTRLSIL.